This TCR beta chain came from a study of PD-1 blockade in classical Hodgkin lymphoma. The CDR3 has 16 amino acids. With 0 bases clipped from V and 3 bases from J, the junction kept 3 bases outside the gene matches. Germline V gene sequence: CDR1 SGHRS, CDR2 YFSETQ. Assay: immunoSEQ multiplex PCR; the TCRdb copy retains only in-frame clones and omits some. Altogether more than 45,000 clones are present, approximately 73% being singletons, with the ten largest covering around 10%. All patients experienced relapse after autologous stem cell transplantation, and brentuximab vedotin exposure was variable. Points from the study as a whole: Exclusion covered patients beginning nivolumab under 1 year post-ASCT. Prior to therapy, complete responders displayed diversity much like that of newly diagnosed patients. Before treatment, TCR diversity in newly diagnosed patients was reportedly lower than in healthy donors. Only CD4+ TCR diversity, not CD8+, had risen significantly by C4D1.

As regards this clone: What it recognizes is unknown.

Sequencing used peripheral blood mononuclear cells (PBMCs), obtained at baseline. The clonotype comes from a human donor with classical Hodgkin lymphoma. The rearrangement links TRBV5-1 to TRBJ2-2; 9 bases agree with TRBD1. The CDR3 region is CASSLAWDRDTGELFF. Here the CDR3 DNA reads TGCGCCAGCAGCTTGGCCTGGGACAGGGACACCGGGGAGCTGTTTTTT. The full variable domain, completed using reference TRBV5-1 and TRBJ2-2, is KAGVTQTPRYLIKTRGQQVTLSCSPISGHRSVSWYQQTPGQGLQFLFEYFSETQRNKGNFPGRFSGRQFSNSRSEMNVSTLELGDSALYLCASSLAWDRDTGELFFGEGSRLTVL.